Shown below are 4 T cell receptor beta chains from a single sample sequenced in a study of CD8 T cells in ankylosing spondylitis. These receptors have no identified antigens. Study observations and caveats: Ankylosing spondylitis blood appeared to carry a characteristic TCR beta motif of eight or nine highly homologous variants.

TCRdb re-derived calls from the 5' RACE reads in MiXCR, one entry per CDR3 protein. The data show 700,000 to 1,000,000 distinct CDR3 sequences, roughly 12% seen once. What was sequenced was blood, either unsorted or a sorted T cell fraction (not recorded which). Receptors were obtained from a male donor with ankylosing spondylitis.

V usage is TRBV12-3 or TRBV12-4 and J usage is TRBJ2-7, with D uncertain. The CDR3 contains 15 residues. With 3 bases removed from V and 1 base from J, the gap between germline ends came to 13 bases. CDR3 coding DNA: TGTGCCAGCAGTTTCATGGCAACGCTGTCCTACGAGCAGTACTTC. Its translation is CASSFMATLSYEQYF.

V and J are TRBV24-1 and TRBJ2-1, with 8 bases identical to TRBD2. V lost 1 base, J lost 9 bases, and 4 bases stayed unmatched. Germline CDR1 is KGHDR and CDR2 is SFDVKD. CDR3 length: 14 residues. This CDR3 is CATSDFAGGGEQFF. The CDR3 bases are TGTGCCACCAGTGATTTTGCGGGAGGAGGTGAGCAGTTCTTC.

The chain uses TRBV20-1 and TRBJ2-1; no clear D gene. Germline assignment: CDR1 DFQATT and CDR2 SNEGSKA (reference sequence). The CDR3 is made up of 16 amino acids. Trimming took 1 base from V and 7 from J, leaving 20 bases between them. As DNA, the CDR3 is TGCAGTGCTAGAGGCCCTCCCGGACCTCCTGAAAATGAGCAGTTCTTC. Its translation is CSARGPPGPPENEQFF.

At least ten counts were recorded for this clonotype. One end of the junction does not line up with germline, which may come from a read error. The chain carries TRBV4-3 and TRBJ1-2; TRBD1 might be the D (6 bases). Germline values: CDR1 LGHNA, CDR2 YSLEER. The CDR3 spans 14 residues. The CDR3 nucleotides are TGCGCCAGCAGTCAAGTGGGGGCGGGGTATGGCTACACCTTC. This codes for CASSQVGAGYGYTF.